These T cell receptor beta chains were read from a single sample in a study of blood T cell repertoires in COVID-19. The table came from immunoSEQ multiplex PCR; TCRdb's copy has only in-frame clones and leaves some out. The data hold 250,000 to 400,000 clones, with about 90% observed a single time. Sequenced sample: peripheral blood. These receptors were obtained from a woman aged 25 to 39 with COVID-19, enrolled during active disease. Each CDR3 is given with its conserved first and last residue. The order of the fields is clone size, V gene, J gene, CDR3 length, D gene, CDR3 protein, CDR3 DNA. The D gene is left open where the match is weak. Expanded clones get a size class; other rows say once, few or many, or leave the size out.

clone size: NA; V gene: TRBV6-5; J gene: TRBJ1-5; CDR3 length: 14; D gene: NA; CDR3 protein: CASSSTREDQPQHF; CDR3 DNA: TGTGCCAGCAGCTCTACCAGGGAGGATCAGCCCCAGCATTTT
clone size: once; V gene: TRBV28; J gene: TRBJ2-3; CDR3 length: 12; D gene: NA; CDR3 protein: CASALGTDTQYF; CDR3 DNA: TGTGCCAGCGCACTGGGCACAGATACGCAGTATTTT
clone size: NA; V gene: TRBV21-1; J gene: TRBJ1-4; CDR3 length: 16; D gene: NA; CDR3 protein: CASSKHRDRATEKLFF; CDR3 DNA: TGTGCCAGCAGCAAGCACCGGGACAGGGCAACTGAAAAACTGTTTTTT
clone size: NA; V gene: TRBV15; J gene: TRBJ2-7; CDR3 length: 14; D gene: TRBD1; CDR3 protein: CATKPGQSSYEQYF; CDR3 DNA: TGTGCCACCAAGCCGGGACAGTCCAGTTACGAGCAGTACTTC
clone size: NA; V gene: TRBV15; J gene: TRBJ1-2; CDR3 length: 15; D gene: TRBD1; CDR3 protein: CATSRGLGQEAGYTF; CDR3 DNA: TGTGCCACCAGCAGAGGTTTGGGACAGGAGGCTGGCTACACCTTC
clone size: NA; V gene: TRBV2; J gene: TRBJ1-2; CDR3 length: 15; D gene: NA; CDR3 protein: CASSVRQDGGEGYTF; CDR3 DNA: TGTGCCAGCAGTGTTCGCCAGGACGGGGGGGAAGGCTACACCTTC
clone size: NA; V gene: TRBV5-4; J gene: TRBJ2-7; CDR3 length: 13; D gene: NA; CDR3 protein: CASSLVSGYEQYF; CDR3 DNA: TGTGCCAGCAGCTTGGTTAGCGGCTACGAGCAGTACTTC
clone size: NA; V gene: TRBV7-9; J gene: TRBJ2-7; CDR3 length: 16; D gene: TRBD2; CDR3 protein: CASSLGTLAGTYEQYF; CDR3 DNA: TGTGCCAGCAGCTTAGGGACCCTAGCGGGGACCTACGAGCAGTACTTC
clone size: NA; V gene: TRBV25-1; J gene: TRBJ1-1; CDR3 length: 16; D gene: TRBD1; CDR3 protein: CASDNRRQGAGTEAFF; CDR3 DNA: TGTGCCAGCGACAACCGACGGCAGGGGGCCGGCACTGAAGCTTTCTTT
clone size: NA; V gene: TRBV9; J gene: TRBJ2-3; CDR3 length: 15; D gene: NA; CDR3 protein: CASSRVASSTDTQYF; CDR3 DNA: TGTGCCAGCAGCCGGGTGGCTAGTTCCACAGATACGCAGTATTTT
clone size: NA; V gene: TRBV7-2; J gene: TRBJ2-6; CDR3 length: 18; D gene: NA; CDR3 protein: CASSGLGSAPAGANVLTF; CDR3 DNA: TGTGCCAGCAGCGGGCTGGGTAGCGCCCCGGCCGGGGCCAACGTCCTGACTTTC
clone size: NA; V gene: TRBV3-1/TRBV3-2; J gene: TRBJ2-5; CDR3 length: 13; D gene: NA; CDR3 protein: CASRPGQQETQYF; CDR3 DNA: TGTGCCAGCAGGCCTGGACAGCAAGAGACCCAGTACTTC
clone size: NA; V gene: TRBV11-2; J gene: TRBJ2-1; CDR3 length: 16; D gene: TRBD1; CDR3 protein: CASSIGDRSSYNEQFF; CDR3 DNA: TGTGCCAGCAGCATTGGGGACAGAAGCTCCTACAATGAGCAGTTCTTC
clone size: NA; V gene: TRBV3-1/TRBV3-2; J gene: TRBJ2-1; CDR3 length: 12; D gene: NA; CDR3 protein: CASSHLGNEQFF; CDR3 DNA: TGTGCCAGCAGCCACCTAGGCAATGAGCAGTTCTTC
clone size: NA; V gene: TRBV27; J gene: TRBJ1-5; CDR3 length: 15; D gene: TRBD1; CDR3 protein: CASSPGQGISQPQHF; CDR3 DNA: TGTGCCAGCAGTCCCGGACAGGGAATCAGTCAGCCCCAGCATTTT
clone size: NA; V gene: TRBV20-1; J gene: TRBJ1-1; CDR3 length: 12; D gene: NA; CDR3 protein: CSASLGGTEAFF; CDR3 DNA: TGCAGTGCTAGTTTGGGGGGAACTGAAGCTTTCTTT
clone size: NA; V gene: TRBV30; J gene: TRBJ2-1; CDR3 length: 13; D gene: NA; CDR3 protein: CAWKAGAYNEQFF; CDR3 DNA: TGTGCCTGGAAGGCAGGGGCCTACAATGAGCAGTTCTTC
clone size: NA; V gene: TRBV7-2; J gene: TRBJ2-5; CDR3 length: 14; D gene: TRBD1; CDR3 protein: CASTPPGTGETQYF; CDR3 DNA: TGTGCCAGCACCCCCCCAGGGACAGGGGAGACCCAGTACTTC
clone size: NA; V gene: TRBV5-1; J gene: TRBJ1-4; CDR3 length: 14; D gene: TRBD1; CDR3 protein: CASSHRGSNEKLFF; CDR3 DNA: TGCGCCAGCAGTCACAGGGGGTCCAATGAAAAACTGTTTTTT
clone size: NA; V gene: TRBV30; J gene: TRBJ1-1; CDR3 length: 13; D gene: TRBD1; CDR3 protein: CAWSRQGVTEAFF; CDR3 DNA: TGTGCCTGGAGTCGACAGGGGGTTACTGAAGCTTTCTTT
clone size: NA; V gene: TRBV9; J gene: TRBJ2-5; CDR3 length: 16; D gene: TRBD2; CDR3 protein: CASSVEAGGPRGTQYF; CDR3 DNA: TGTGCCAGCAGCGTAGAAGCGGGAGGGCCTCGTGGGACCCAGTACTTC
clone size: NA; V gene: TRBV10-3; J gene: TRBJ2-2; CDR3 length: 16; D gene: TRBD1; CDR3 protein: CAIRDTGGAGTGELFF; CDR3 DNA: TGTGCCATCAGGGATACAGGGGGCGCGGGCACCGGGGAGCTGTTTTTT
clone size: NA; V gene: TRBV15; J gene: TRBJ2-5; CDR3 length: 14; D gene: TRBD2; CDR3 protein: CATSDKREGETQYF; CDR3 DNA: TGTGCCACCTCTGATAAGCGGGAGGGGGAGACCCAGTACTTC
clone size: NA; V gene: TRBV18; J gene: TRBJ1-2; CDR3 length: 16; D gene: TRBD1; CDR3 protein: CASSPLGQEANYGYTF; CDR3 DNA: TGTGCCAGCTCACCCCTTGGACAGGAGGCCAACTATGGCTACACCTTC
clone size: NA; V gene: TRBV30; J gene: TRBJ1-2; CDR3 length: 15; D gene: TRBD1; CDR3 protein: CAWSKGTGRLEGYTF; CDR3 DNA: TGTGCCTGGAGTAAGGGGACAGGAAGGCTGGAGGGCTACACCTTC
clone size: NA; V gene: TRBV27; J gene: TRBJ2-7; CDR3 length: 13; D gene: NA; CDR3 protein: CASSFGTRYEQYF; CDR3 DNA: TGTGCCAGCAGTTTCGGGACTCGGTACGAGCAGTACTTC
clone size: NA; V gene: TRBV2; J gene: TRBJ1-2; CDR3 length: 14; D gene: NA; CDR3 protein: CASSEGEGGGGYTF; CDR3 DNA: TGTGCCAGCAGTGAGGGGGAGGGGGGCGGTGGCTACACCTTC
clone size: NA; V gene: TRBV7-8; J gene: TRBJ1-2; CDR3 length: 13; D gene: NA; CDR3 protein: CASSLAPVAGYTF; CDR3 DNA: TGTGCCAGCAGCTTAGCCCCCGTAGCGGGCTACACCTTC
clone size: once; V gene: TRBV5-4; J gene: TRBJ2-1; CDR3 length: 17; D gene: TRBD2; CDR3 protein: CASSWTKGLAGSNEQFF; CDR3 DNA: TGTGCCAGCAGCTGGACAAAAGGACTAGCGGGATCCAATGAGCAGTTCTTC
clone size: NA; V gene: TRBV27; J gene: TRBJ1-5; CDR3 length: 17; D gene: NA; CDR3 protein: CASSQSGGPKYNQPQHF; CDR3 DNA: TGTGCCAGCAGTCAATCGGGGGGCCCTAAGTACAATCAGCCCCAGCATTTT
clone size: once; V gene: TRBV6-1; J gene: TRBJ2-3; CDR3 length: 14; D gene: NA; CDR3 protein: CASSYGSSTDTQYF; CDR3 DNA: TGTGCCAGCAGTTATGGGAGTAGCACAGATACGCAGTATTTT
clone size: NA; V gene: TRBV11-2; J gene: TRBJ2-5; CDR3 length: 16; D gene: TRBD2; CDR3 protein: CASSLASGRAVETQYF; CDR3 DNA: TGTGCCAGCAGCCTTGCTAGCGGGAGGGCCGTTGAGACCCAGTACTTC
clone size: NA; V gene: TRBV5-1; J gene: TRBJ1-1; CDR3 length: 11; D gene: NA; CDR3 protein: CASKESTEAFF; CDR3 DNA: TGCGCCAGCAAGGAGAGCACTGAAGCTTTCTTT
clone size: NA; V gene: TRBV27; J gene: TRBJ2-5; CDR3 length: 14; D gene: NA; CDR3 protein: CASSNPGFGGPQYF; CDR3 DNA: TGTGCCAGCAGTAACCCGGGCTTCGGAGGACCCCAGTACTTC
clone size: NA; V gene: TRBV14; J gene: TRBJ1-1; CDR3 length: 16; D gene: TRBD1; CDR3 protein: CASSPYRGLMNTEAFF; CDR3 DNA: TGTGCCAGCAGCCCGTACAGGGGACTCATGAACACTGAAGCTTTCTTT
clone size: NA; V gene: TRBV7-9; J gene: TRBJ2-2; CDR3 length: 16; D gene: TRBD2; CDR3 protein: CASSLLSGSNTGELFF; CDR3 DNA: TGTGCCAGCAGCTTACTTAGCGGGTCGAACACCGGGGAGCTGTTTTTT
clone size: NA; V gene: TRBV29-1; J gene: TRBJ1-2; CDR3 length: 12; D gene: NA; CDR3 protein: CSVEASDYGYTF; CDR3 DNA: TGCAGCGTTGAAGCGTCAGACTATGGCTACACCTTC
clone size: once; V gene: TRBV19; J gene: TRBJ1-6; CDR3 length: 16; D gene: TRBD1; CDR3 protein: CASSLTRDRGFSPLHF; CDR3 DNA: TGTGCCAGTAGTCTAACCCGGGACAGGGGATTTTCACCCCTCCACTTT
clone size: NA; V gene: TRBV10-2; J gene: TRBJ1-2; CDR3 length: 13; D gene: NA; CDR3 protein: CASGQDFGYGYTF; CDR3 DNA: TGCGCCAGCGGACAAGATTTCGGGTATGGCTACACCTTC
clone size: NA; V gene: TRBV9; J gene: TRBJ2-1; CDR3 length: 19; D gene: NA; CDR3 protein: CASSVAIDPGLRVDNEQFF; CDR3 DNA: TGTGCCAGCAGCGTAGCCATCGACCCGGGACTTCGAGTCGACAATGAGCAGTTCTTC
clone size: NA; V gene: TRBV6-5; J gene: TRBJ2-2; CDR3 length: 14; D gene: TRBD2; CDR3 protein: CASRLAGDTGELFF; CDR3 DNA: TGTGCCAGCCGGCTAGCGGGGGACACCGGGGAGCTGTTTTTT
clone size: NA; V gene: TRBV7-2; J gene: TRBJ1-2; CDR3 length: 14; D gene: TRBD1; CDR3 protein: CASSLGVTGFGYTF; CDR3 DNA: TGTGCCAGCAGCTTAGGGGTGACAGGGTTTGGCTACACCTTC